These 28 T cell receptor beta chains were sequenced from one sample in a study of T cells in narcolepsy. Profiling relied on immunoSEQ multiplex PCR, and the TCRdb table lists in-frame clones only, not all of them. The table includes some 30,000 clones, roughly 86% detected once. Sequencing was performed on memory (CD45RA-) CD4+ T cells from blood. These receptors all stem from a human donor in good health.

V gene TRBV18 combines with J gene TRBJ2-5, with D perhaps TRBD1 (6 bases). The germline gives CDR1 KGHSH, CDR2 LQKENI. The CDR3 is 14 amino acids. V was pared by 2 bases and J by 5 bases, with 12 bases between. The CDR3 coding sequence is TGTGCCAGCTCACCATCCCGGCAGGGGGAGACCCAGTACTTC. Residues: CASSPSRQGETQYF.

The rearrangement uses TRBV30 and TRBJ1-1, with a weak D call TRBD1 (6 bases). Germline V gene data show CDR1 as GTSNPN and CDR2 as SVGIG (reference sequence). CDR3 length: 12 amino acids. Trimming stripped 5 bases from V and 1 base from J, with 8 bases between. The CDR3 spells CAWGTPNTEAFF. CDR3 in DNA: TGTGCCTGGGGGACACCGAACACTGAAGCTTTCTTT. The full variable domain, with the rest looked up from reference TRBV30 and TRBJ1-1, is SQTIHQWPATLVQPVGSPLSLECTVEGTSNPNLYWYRQAAGRGLQLLFYSVGIGQISSEVPQNLSASRPQDRQFILSSKKLLLSDSGFYLCAWGTPNTEAFFGQGTRLTVV.

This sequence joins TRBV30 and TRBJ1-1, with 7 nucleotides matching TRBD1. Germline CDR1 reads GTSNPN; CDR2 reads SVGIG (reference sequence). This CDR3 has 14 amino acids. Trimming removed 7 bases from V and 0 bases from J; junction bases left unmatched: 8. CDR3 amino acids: CASPGDSLNTEAFF. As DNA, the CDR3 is TGTGCCTCCCCCGGGGACAGCCTGAACACTGAAGCTTTCTTT. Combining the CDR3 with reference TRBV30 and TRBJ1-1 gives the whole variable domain SQTIHQWPATLVQPVGSPLSLECTVEGTSNPNLYWYRQAAGRGLQLLFYSVGIGQISSEVPQNLSASRPQDRQFILSSKKLLLSDSGFYLCASPGDSLNTEAFFGQGTRLTVV.

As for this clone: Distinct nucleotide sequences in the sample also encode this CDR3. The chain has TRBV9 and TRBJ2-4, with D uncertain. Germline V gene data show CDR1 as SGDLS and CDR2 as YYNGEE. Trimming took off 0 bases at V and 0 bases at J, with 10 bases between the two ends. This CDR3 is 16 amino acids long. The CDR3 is CASSVGSLLAKNIQYF. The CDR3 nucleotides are TGTGCCAGCAGCGTAGGTTCGCTGCTAGCCAAAAACATTCAGTACTTC.

DNA of the CDR3: TGTGCCAGCAGCCCCCGGGGTCTTTACAATGAGCAGTTCTTC. Protein sequence: CASSPRGLYNEQFF. This rearrangement joins TRBV7-3 to TRBJ2-1; D might be TRBD2 (5 bases). This CDR3 comprises 14 residues. Germline loops: CDR1 SGHTA, CDR2 FQGTGA. V gave up 5 bases and J gave up 4 bases, with 12 bases separating them.

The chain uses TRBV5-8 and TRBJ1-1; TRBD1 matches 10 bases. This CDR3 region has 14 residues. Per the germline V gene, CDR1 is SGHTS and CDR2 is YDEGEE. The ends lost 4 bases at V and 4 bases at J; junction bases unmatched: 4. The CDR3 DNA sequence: TGTGCCAGCAGCAGGGACAGGGGAGGCACTGAAGCTTTCTTT. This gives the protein CASSRDRGGTEAFF. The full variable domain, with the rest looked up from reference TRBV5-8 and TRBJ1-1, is EAGVTQSPTHLIKTRGQQATLRCSPISGHTSVYWYQQALGLGLQFLLWYDEGEERNRGNFPPRFSGRQFPNYSSELNVNALELEDSALYLCASSRDRGGTEAFFGQGTRLTVV.

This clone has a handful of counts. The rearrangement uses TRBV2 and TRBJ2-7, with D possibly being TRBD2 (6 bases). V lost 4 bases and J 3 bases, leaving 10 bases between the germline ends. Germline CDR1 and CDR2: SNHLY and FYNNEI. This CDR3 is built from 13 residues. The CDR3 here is CASSVHGGYEQYF. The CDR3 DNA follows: TGTGCCAGCAGTGTTCACGGGGGCTACGAGCAGTACTTC.

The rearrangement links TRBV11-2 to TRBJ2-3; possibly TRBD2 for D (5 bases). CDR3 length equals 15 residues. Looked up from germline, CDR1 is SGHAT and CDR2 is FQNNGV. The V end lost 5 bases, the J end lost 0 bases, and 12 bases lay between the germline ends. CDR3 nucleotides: TGTGCCAGCAGCGATCGGCGGACTAGCACAGATACGCAGTATTTT. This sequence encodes CASSDRRTSTDTQYF. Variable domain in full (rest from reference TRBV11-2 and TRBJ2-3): EAGVAQSPRYKIIEKRQSVAFWCNPISGHATLYWYQQILGQGPKLLIQFQNNGVVDDSQLPKDRFSAERLKGVDSTLKIQPAKLEDSAVYLCASSDRRTSTDTQYFGPGTRLTVL.

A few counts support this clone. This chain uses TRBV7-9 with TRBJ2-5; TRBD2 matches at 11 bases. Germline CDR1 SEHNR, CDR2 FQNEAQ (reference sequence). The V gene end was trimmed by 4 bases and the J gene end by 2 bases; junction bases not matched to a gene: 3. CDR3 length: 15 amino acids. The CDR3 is CASSSGTSGQETQYF. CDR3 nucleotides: TGTGCCAGCAGCTCAGGGACTAGCGGTCAAGAGACCCAGTACTTC.

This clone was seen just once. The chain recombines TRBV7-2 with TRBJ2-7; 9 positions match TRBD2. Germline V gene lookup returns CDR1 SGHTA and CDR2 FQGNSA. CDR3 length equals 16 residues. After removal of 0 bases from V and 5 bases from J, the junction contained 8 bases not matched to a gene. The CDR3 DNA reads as TGTGCCAGCAGCTTAGCGACGGTGGCGGGAGGGCACGAGCAGTACTTC. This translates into CASSLATVAGGHEQYF.

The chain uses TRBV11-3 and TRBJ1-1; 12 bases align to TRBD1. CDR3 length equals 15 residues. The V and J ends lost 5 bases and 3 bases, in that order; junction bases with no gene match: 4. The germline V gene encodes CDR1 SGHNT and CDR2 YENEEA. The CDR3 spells CASSPGTGGHTEAFF. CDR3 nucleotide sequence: TGTGCCAGCAGCCCCGGGACAGGGGGCCACACTGAAGCTTTCTTT.

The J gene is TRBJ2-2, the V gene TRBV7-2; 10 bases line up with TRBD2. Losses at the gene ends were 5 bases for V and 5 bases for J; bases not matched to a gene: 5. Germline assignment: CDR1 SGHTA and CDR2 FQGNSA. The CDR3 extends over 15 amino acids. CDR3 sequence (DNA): TGTGCCAGCAGCCCTAGCGGGGGCGATACCGGGGAGCTGTTTTTT. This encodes CASSPSGGDTGELFF.

The CDR3, as DNA: TGTGCCAGCAGTTTCCCCGACAGGGTAGGACGCTACACCTTC. Residues: CASSFPDRVGRYTF. The V gene is TRBV28, the J gene TRBJ1-2, with TRBD1 matching 7 bases. The ends lost 3 bases at V and 9 bases at J; junction bases unmatched: 10. The CDR3 is 14 residues long. Germline V gene sequence: CDR1 MDHEN, CDR2 SYDVKM.

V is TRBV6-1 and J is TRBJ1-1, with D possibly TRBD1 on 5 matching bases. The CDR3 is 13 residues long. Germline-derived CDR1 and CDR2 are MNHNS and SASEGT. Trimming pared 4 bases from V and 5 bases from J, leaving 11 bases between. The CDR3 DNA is TGTGCCAGCAGTGGGGGGATGTGGACTGAAGCTTTCTTT. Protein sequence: CASSGGMWTEAFF.

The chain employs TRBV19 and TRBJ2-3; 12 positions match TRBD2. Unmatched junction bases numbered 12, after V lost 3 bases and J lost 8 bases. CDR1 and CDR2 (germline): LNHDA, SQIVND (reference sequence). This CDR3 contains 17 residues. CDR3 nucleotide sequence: TGTGCCAGTAGTATCAGGGCTAGCGGGGGGGCCCCCACTACGCAGTATTTT. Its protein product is CASSIRASGGAPTTQYF.

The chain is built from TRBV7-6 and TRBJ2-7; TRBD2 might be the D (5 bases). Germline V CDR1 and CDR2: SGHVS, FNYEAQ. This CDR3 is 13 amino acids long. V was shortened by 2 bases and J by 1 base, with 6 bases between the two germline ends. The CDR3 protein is CASSLRGSYEQYF. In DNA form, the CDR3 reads TGTGCCAGCAGCTTAAGAGGGTCCTACGAGCAGTACTTC.

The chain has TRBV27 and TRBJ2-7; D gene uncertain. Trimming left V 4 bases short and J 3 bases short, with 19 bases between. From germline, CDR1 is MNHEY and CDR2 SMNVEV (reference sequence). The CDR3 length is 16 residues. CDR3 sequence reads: CASSSSPLLTGYEQYF. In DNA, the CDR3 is TGTGCCAGCAGTTCCTCCCCTCTGTTGACGGGCTACGAGCAGTACTTC.

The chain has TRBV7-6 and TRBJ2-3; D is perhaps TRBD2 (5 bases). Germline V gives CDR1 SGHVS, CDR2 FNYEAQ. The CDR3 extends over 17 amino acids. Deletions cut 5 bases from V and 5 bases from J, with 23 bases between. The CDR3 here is CASSPLGPGVSGDTQYF. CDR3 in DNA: TGTGCCAGCAGCCCACTCGGGCCCGGGGTATCGGGAGATACGCAGTATTTT.

CDR3 region: CASSSPAGNTEAFF. The CDR3 coding sequence is TGTGCCAGCAGCTCGCCCGCGGGGAACACTGAAGCTTTCTTT. The chain employs TRBV13 and TRBJ1-1; D is undetermined. From germline, CDR1 is PRHDT and CDR2 FYEKMQ (reference sequence). Trimming stripped 4 bases from V and 1 base from J, with 10 bases between. This CDR3 is 14 amino acids long.

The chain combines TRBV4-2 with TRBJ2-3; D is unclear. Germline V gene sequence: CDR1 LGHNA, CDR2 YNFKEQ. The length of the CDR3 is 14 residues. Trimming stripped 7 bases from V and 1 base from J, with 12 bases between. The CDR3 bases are TGTGCCAGCAAGACCGAGGCCGGCACAGATACGCAGTATTTT. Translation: CASKTEAGTDTQYF.

This CDR3 is CAWAPTRSSYNSPLHF. The CDR3 coding sequence is TGTGCCTGGGCCCCGACGAGGAGCTCCTATAATTCACCCCTCCACTTT. The genes are TRBV30 and TRBJ1-6; D ambiguous. The V end was cut by 5 bases, the J end by 0 bases, with 14 bases between. Germline assignment: CDR1 GTSNPN and CDR2 SVGIG (reference sequence). This CDR3 has 16 residues.

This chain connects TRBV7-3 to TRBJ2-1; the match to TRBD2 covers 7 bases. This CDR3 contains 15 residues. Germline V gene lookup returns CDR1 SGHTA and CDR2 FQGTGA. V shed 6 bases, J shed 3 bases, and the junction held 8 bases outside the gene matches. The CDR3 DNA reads TGTGCCAGCAGGCTGAGGGAGGGGCTCTACAATGAGCAGTTCTTC. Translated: CASRLREGLYNEQFF. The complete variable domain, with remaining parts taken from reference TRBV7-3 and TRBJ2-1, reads GAGVSQTPSNKVTEKGKYVELRCDPISGHTALYWYRQSLGQGPEFLIYFQGTGAADDSGLPNDRFFAVRPEGSVSTLKIQRTERGDSAVYLCASRLREGLYNEQFFGPGTRLTVL.

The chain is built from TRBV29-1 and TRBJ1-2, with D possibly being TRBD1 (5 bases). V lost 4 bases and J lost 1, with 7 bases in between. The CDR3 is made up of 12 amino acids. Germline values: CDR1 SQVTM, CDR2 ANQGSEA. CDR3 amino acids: CSVAGGNYGYTF. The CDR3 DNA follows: TGCAGCGTTGCCGGGGGTAACTATGGCTACACCTTC.

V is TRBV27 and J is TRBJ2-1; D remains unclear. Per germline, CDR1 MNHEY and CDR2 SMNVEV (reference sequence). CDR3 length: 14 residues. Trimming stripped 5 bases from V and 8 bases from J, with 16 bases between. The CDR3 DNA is TGTGCCAGCAGTGACATGGGGAAGGTCGATGAGCAGTTCTTC. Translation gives CASSDMGKVDEQFF.

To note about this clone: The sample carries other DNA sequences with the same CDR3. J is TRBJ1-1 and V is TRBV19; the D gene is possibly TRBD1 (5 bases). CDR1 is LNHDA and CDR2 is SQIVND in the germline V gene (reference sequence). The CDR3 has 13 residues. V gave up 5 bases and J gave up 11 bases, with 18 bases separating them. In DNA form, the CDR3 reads TGTGCCAGTAGTGGGGGGAGCTTGATAAGGGCTTTCTTT. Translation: CASSGGSLIRAFF.

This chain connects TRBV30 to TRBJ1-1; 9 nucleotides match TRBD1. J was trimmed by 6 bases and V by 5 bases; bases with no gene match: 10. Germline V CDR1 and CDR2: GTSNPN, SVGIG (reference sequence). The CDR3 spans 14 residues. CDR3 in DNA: TGTGCCTGGGCGGGACAGGGAATCAAGGCTGAAGCTTTCTTT. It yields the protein CAWAGQGIKAEAFF.

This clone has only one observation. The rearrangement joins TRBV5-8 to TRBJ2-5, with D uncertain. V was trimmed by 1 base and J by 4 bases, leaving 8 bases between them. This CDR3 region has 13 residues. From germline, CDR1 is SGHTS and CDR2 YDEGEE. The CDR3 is CASSLSVSETQYF. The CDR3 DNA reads TGTGCCAGCAGCTTGTCAGTATCAGAGACCCAGTACTTC.

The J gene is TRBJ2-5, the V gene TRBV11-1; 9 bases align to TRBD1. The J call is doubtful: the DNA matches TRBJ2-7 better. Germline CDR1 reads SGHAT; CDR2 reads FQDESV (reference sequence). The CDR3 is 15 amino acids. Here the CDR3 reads CATQIGRGTGYEQYF. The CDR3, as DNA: TGTGCCACACAAATAGGCCGGGGGACAGGGTACGAGCAGTACTTC.